Below are 7 T cell receptor beta chains sequenced from a single sample in a study of control samples from healthy donors and cancer patients. The table came from immunoSEQ multiplex PCR; TCRdb's copy has only in-frame clones and leaves some out. The sample records approximately 72,000 clones, about nine tenths being singletons. Sequences were obtained from blood. These receptors were obtained from a man aged 45-65 years in good health.

This clone was counted a single time. V and J are TRBV9 and TRBJ1-6; D not resolved. This CDR3 spans 13 amino acids. Germline V gene lookup returns CDR1 SGDLS and CDR2 YYNGEE. The ends were cut back, 2 bases at V and 7 bases at J, with 7 bases in the middle. DNA for the CDR3: TGTGCCAGCAGCGTTATGGTAAATTCACCCCTCCACTTT. Amino acid sequence: CASSVMVNSPLHF.

The gene calls are TRBV5-4 and TRBJ2-2, with 7 bases identical to TRBD2. This CDR3 has 16 amino acids. Trimming removed 1 base from V and 8 bases from J; junction bases left unmatched: 11. Germline V CDR1 and CDR2: SGHNT, YYREEE (reference sequence). The CDR3, as DNA: TGTGCCAGCAGCTTGTGGTCTAGCGGACCGGGAGGGGAGCTGTTTTTT. It yields the protein CASSLWSSGPGGELFF.

This sequence joins TRBV27 and TRBJ1-1, with 7 bases identical to TRBD1. The germline gives CDR1 MNHEY, CDR2 SMNVEV (reference sequence). The V gene end was trimmed by 3 bases and the J gene end by 1 base; junction bases not matched to a gene: 14. The CDR3 length is 18 residues. Here the CDR3 DNA reads TGTGCCAGCAGTTTCGGAGCCACTCCAGGGGGGGCGAACACTGAAGCTTTCTTT. Amino acid sequence: CASSFGATPGGANTEAFF.

The chain is built from TRBV9 and TRBJ1-1; TRBD1 agrees at 7 bases. The V segment lost 4 bases and the J segment 12 bases; nucleotides outside the gene matches: 12. The CDR3 totals 13 residues. Germline-derived CDR1 and CDR2 are SGDLS and YYNGEE. The CDR3 loop is CASSPHLQGQSFF. The CDR3 DNA reads TGTGCCAGCAGCCCCCACTTACAGGGGCAGTCTTTCTTT.

This chain joins TRBV7-6 and TRBJ2-7; a possible D gene is TRBD2 (7 bases). V dropped 2 bases and J dropped 7 bases, with 24 bases sitting between them. Germline V gives CDR1 SGHVS, CDR2 FNYEAQ. CDR3 length: 17 amino acids. CDR3 protein: CASSLNPWGGPRWEQYF. In DNA form, the CDR3 reads TGTGCCAGCAGCTTAAACCCATGGGGGGGGCCCCGCTGGGAGCAGTACTTC.

This chain links TRBV11-2 with TRBJ2-7; 7 positions agree with TRBD1. V dropped 1 base and J dropped 6; count of bases not matched to a gene: 6. The germline CDR1 and CDR2 sequences are SGHAT and FQNNGV. This CDR3 is built from 14 residues. CDR3 in DNA: TGTGCCAGCAGCTTAGGAGACAGGGCTGGCGAGCAGTACTTC. Translated: CASSLGDRAGEQYF.

The genes are TRBV29-1 and TRBJ1-2, with D unresolved. The V gene's germline CDR1 is SQVTM and CDR2 ANQGSEA. V was cut by 6 bases and J by 4 bases, with 18 bases left in between. The CDR3 runs to 14 residues. The CDR3 loop reads CSVLPEDEAYGYTF. CDR3 sequence (DNA): TGCAGCGTGCTCCCAGAGGATGAGGCCTATGGCTACACCTTC. The full variable domain, completed using reference TRBV29-1 and TRBJ1-2, is SAVISQKPSRDICQRGTSLTIQCQVDSQVTMMFWYRQQPGQSLTLIATANQGSEATYESGFVIDKFPISRPNLTFSTLTVSNMSPEDSSIYLCSVLPEDEAYGYTFGSGTRLTVV.